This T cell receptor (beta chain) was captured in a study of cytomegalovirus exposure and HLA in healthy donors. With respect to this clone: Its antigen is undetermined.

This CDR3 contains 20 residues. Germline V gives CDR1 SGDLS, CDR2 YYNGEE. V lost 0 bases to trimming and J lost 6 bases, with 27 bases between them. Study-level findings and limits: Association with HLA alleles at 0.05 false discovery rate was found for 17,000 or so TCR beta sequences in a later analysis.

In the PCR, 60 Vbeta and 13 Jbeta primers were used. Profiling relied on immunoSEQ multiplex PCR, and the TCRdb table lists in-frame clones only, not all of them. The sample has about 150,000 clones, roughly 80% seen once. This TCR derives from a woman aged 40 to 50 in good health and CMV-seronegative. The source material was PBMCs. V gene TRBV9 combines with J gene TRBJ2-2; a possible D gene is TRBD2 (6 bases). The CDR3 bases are TGTGCCAGCAGCGTAGGGGGGTGGAGGGGAGGAGGCCGAAGCGCCGGGGAGCTGTTTTTT. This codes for CASSVGGWRGGGRSAGELFF.